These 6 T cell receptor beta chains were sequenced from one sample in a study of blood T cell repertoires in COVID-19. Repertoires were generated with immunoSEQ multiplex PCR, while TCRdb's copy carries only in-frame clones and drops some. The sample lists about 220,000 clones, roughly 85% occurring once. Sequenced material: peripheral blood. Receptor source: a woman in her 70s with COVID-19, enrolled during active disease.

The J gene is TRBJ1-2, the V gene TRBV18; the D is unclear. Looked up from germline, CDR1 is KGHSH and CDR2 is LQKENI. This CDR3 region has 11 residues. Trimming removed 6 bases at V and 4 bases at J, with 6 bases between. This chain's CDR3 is CASSGGYGYTF. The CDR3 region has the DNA TGTGCCAGCTCGGGAGGCTATGGCTACACCTTC.

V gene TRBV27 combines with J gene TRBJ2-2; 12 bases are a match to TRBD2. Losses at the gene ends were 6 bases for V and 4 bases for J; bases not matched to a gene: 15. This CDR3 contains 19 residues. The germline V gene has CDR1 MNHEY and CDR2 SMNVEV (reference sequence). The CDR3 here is CASRLALAGGPRVTGELFF. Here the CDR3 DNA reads TGTGCCAGCAGACTTGCTCTAGCGGGAGGGCCCCGGGTCACCGGGGAGCTGTTTTTT.

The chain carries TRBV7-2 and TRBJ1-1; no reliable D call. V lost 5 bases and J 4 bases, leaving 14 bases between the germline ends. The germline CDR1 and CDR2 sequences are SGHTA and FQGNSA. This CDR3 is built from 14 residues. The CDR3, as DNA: TGTGCCAGCAGCATTGGGAGAGAGGGCACTGAAGCTTTCTTT. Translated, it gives CASSIGREGTEAFF.

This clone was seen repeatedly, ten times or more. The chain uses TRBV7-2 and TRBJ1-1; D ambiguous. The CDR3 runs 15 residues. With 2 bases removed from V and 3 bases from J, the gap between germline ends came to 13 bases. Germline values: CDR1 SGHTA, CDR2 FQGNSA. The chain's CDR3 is CASSLSLGGYTEAFF. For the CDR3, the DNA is TGTGCCAGCAGCTTAAGTCTAGGAGGGTACACTGAAGCTTTCTTT.

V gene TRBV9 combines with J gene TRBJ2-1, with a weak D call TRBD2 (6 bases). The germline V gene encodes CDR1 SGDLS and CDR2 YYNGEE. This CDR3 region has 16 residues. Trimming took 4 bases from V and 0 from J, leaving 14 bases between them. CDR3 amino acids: CASSIGTPFSYNEQFF. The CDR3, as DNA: TGTGCCAGCAGCATCGGGACTCCCTTCTCCTACAATGAGCAGTTCTTC.

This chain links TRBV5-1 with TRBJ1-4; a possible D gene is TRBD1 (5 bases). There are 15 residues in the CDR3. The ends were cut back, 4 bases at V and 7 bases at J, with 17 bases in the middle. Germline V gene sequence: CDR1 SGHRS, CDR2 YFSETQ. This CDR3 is CASSRGEGRAEKLFF. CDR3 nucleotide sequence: TGCGCCAGCAGCCGCGGGGAGGGGAGGGCTGAAAAACTGTTTTTT.